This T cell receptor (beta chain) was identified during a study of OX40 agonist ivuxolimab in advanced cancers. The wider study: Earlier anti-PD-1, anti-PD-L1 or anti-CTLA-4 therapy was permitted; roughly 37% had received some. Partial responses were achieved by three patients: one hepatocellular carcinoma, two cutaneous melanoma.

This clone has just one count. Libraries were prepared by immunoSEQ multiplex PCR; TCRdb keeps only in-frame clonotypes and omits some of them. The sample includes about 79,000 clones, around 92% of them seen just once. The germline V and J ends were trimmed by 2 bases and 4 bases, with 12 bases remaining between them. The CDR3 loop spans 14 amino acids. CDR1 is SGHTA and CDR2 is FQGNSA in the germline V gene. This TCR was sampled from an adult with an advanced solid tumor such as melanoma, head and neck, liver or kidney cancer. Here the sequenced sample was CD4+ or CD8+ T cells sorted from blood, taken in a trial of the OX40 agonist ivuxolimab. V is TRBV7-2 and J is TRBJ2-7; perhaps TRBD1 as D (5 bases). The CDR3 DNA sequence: TGTGCCAGCAGCTTACAGGGTATAACGTACGAGCAGTACTTC. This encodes CASSLQGITYEQYF.